This T cell receptor beta chain stems from a study of cytomegalovirus exposure and HLA in healthy donors. Regarding this clone: Its target is not known. The sample has other DNA sequences that encode this CDR3 too.

Vbeta (60) and Jbeta (13) primers were used in the PCR. TCRdb's table, derived via immunoSEQ multiplex PCR, lists solely in-frame clones and lacks some. Of 90,000 to 120,000 clones listed, 82% are singletons. Trimming removed 6 bases from V and 4 bases from J, with 18 bases in between. Germline assignment: CDR1 LNHDA and CDR2 SQIVND (reference sequence). The CDR3 is 15 residues long. Unrecorded immune exposures were likely, despite nominal health at sampling. General study findings and limits: Researchers catalogued approximately 170 TCR beta chains as cytomegalovirus-associated. Later genetic work tied a missense DCLRE1C variant to beta-chain V and J trimming.

Sample: PBMCs. V usage is TRBV19 and J usage is TRBJ1-1, with D maybe TRBD1 (5 bases). The sequence derives from a man younger than 45 in good health and CMV-seropositive. CDR3 in DNA: TGTGCCAGTAGCGCCCGGAGTGCCGGGGGCACTGAAGCTTTCTTT. This gives the protein CASSARSAGGTEAFF.